The rows below give T cell receptor beta chains drawn from one sample of a study of cytomegalovirus exposure and HLA in healthy donors. The repertoire was sequenced with immunoSEQ multiplex PCR; TCRdb's copy has only in-frame clones and lacks some. The sample records about 160,000 clones, less than 90% being singletons. The sample consisted of PBMCs. The receptors derive from a woman under 30 in good health and CMV-seronegative. Each CDR3 is given without its conserved first and last residue. D genes are given only for firm matches. A clone size is listed for some rows: how often the clone was seen (once, few, many), or a class if it is expanded.

>few|TRBV27|TRBJ1-5|.
ASSSGQYSNQPQH
>.|TRBV4-3|TRBJ2-7|TRBD1
ASSRGTGGSYEQY
>.|TRBV27|TRBJ2-7|.
ASSLGQTYEQY
>.|TRBV28|TRBJ2-3|.
ASSPRTAGADTQY
>.|TRBV19|TRBJ2-2|TRBD2
ASTLTLAGGFGELF
>.|TRBV2|TRBJ2-7|TRBD1
ASSDTDRGFLYEQY
>.|TRBV9|TRBJ2-6|TRBD1
ASSGGTGLKLANVLT
>.|TRBV6-1|TRBJ2-7|TRBD2
ASSDPSGRRSYEQY
>.|TRBV29-1|TRBJ1-1|.
SGHDTEAF
>.|TRBV6-6|TRBJ1-5|TRBD1
ASSYGQGVGQPQH
>.|TRBV29-1|TRBJ1-4|.
SIQGTTNEKLF
>.|TRBV7-9|TRBJ1-4|TRBD1
ASSRTGGNEKLF
>.|TRBV5-6|TRBJ1-3|.
ASSLDGLGDTIY
>.|TRBV5-1|TRBJ2-7|.
ASSKGRIDNEQY
>.|TRBV19|TRBJ1-5|.
ASSRGRYGQMSNQPQH
>.|TRBV27|TRBJ2-7|TRBD1
ASRPGQGSLLDEQY
>.|TRBV4-1|TRBJ2-7|TRBD1
ASSQGTGMIYEQY
>.|TRBV14|TRBJ2-7|.
ASSQEYGGHYEQY
>once|TRBV5-1|TRBJ1-1|TRBD1
ASSMGDRDMNTEAF
>few|TRBV5-6|TRBJ2-3|TRBD2
ASSLQGLGTDTQY
>.|TRBV27|TRBJ1-1|TRBD1
ASSLSPTGGTEAF
>.|TRBV10-3|TRBJ2-5|.
AIRNRVQETQY
>.|TRBV7-3|TRBJ1-2|.
ASSVSVNYGYT
>.|TRBV9|TRBJ1-3|TRBD1
ASSAGDRSGNTIY
>.|TRBV10-3|TRBJ1-4|.
ATRTIKNEKLF
>.|TRBV4-1|TRBJ2-5|.
ASSQGGLEETQY
>.|TRBV10-1|TRBJ2-3|TRBD2
ASSESAAGGPDTQY
>.|TRBV30|TRBJ1-5|TRBD1
AWSLGQGKRQPQH
>once|TRBV6-5|TRBJ2-7|.
ASSSARGSAYEQY
>once|TRBV6-5|TRBJ2-7|.
ASSYGAGRNEQY
>.|TRBV30|TRBJ1-2|.
AWSGLAYGYT
>.|TRBV10-3|TRBJ1-1|.
AISESRDTEAF
>once|TRBV29-1|TRBJ1-2|TRBD1
SVEMGQGRGYGYT
>.|TRBV5-1|TRBJ2-3|TRBD2
ASSPGLAVGTDTQY
>.|TRBV19|TRBJ2-7|.
ASSSGSQSVTYEQY
>.|TRBV25-1|TRBJ2-2|.
ASSETGTLLAGELF
>once|TRBV11-3|TRBJ2-3|.
ASSLGTVADTQY
>.|TRBV6-1|TRBJ1-4|.
ASTFQGGANEKLF
>.|TRBV7-2|TRBJ1-1|TRBD1
ASSFGTGDTEAF
>.|TRBV6-6|TRBJ1-1|.
ASTRGGTEAF
>.|TRBV6-1|TRBJ2-7|.
ASSDMEVREQY
>.|TRBV10-3|TRBJ1-2|TRBD1
AISPKQGADYGYT
>.|TRBV27|TRBJ2-1|TRBD1
ASSLKGADSNNEQF
>.|TRBV27|TRBJ1-1|TRBD1
ASSLQGGLPNTEAF
>.|TRBV6-1|TRBJ1-4|TRBD1
AISDRGTYEKLF
>.|TRBV7-2|TRBJ1-3|.
ASSLAAGGNTIY
>once|TRBV29-1|TRBJ2-1|.
SVLDNPYNEQF
>.|TRBV4-2|TRBJ1-2|.
ASSQGSTGYGYT
>.|TRBV27|TRBJ1-2|.
ASSLGAGDGYT
>.|TRBV4-1|TRBJ1-5|TRBD1
ASSRTQGASQPQH
>.|TRBV7-9|TRBJ1-3|TRBD1
ASHDRGSGNTIY
>.|TRBV4-3|TRBJ1-4|TRBD1
ASSRAIRGGDEKLF
>.|TRBV6-1|TRBJ1-1|TRBD1
ASSESLDRASTEAF
>.|TRBV7-3|TRBJ2-1|.
ASSDRAGEQF
>.|TRBV14|TRBJ2-1|TRBD2
ASSQDRASGGYYNEQF
>few|TRBV25-1|TRBJ1-2|TRBD1
ASSEGWDRTGGYT
>.|TRBV18|TRBJ2-5|TRBD2
ASSGLAVEETQY
>.|TRBV4-3|TRBJ1-3|.
ASSQVRWGTSGNTIY